One and the same sample provided the 30 T cell receptor beta chains below, sequenced in a study of PD-L1 blockade in urothelial cancer (dated by TCRdb to about 2017). Sample time point, as interpreted from the label and publication: peripheral blood 6 weeks after treatment start. The library came from the immunoSEQ multiplex PCR assay. Imported from immuneACCESS, the table was reduced by TCRdb to in-frame sequences with V and J called. These copies leave out some clones; in studies compared against another copy, an unresolved V gene accounts for under half, and the cause of the remainder is not known. This sample is represented by 100,000 to 150,000 clones; around 88% of them were singletons. 2.4% of the sample is taken by the ten largest. Sequenced material: PBMCs, taken around atezolizumab (anti-PD-L1) treatment. The source of these receptors is a man over 45 with urothelial cancer.

The chain combines TRBV9 with TRBJ2-1; 7 bases are shared with TRBD2. The V gene's germline CDR1 is SGDLS and CDR2 YYNGEE. V gave up 0 bases and J gave up 7 bases; unmatched junction bases: 4. This CDR3 spans 14 amino acids. The CDR3 DNA reads TGTGCCAGCAGCGTAGAGAGCGGGATTAATGAGCAGTTCTTC. It yields the protein CASSVESGINEQFF.

CDR3 sequence: CASSPTRSSYNEQFF. Here the CDR3 DNA reads TGTGCCAGCAGCCCTACTAGGAGCTCCTACAATGAGCAGTTCTTC. This chain joins TRBV7-9 and TRBJ2-1; D is perhaps TRBD2 (5 bases). Germline values: CDR1 SEHNR, CDR2 FQNEAQ (reference sequence). The CDR3 is made up of 15 amino acids. V gave up 5 bases and J gave up 0 bases, with 11 bases separating them.

In its sample, this clone was seen a few times. The CDR3 DNA reads as TGTGCCAGCTCACCCACTAGCGGCGGTGGCGAGCAGTACTTC. This gives the protein CASSPTSGGGEQYF. The chain couples TRBV18 to TRBJ2-7; 8 bases fit TRBD2. Germline V CDR1 and CDR2: KGHSH, LQKENI. V dropped 3 bases and J dropped 6; count of bases not matched to a gene: 7. The CDR3 has 14 residues.

This chain joins TRBV6-5 and TRBJ2-7; D unresolved. From germline, CDR1 is MNHEY and CDR2 SVGAGI. V lost 6 bases, J lost 6 bases, and 21 bases lay in between. The CDR3 has 15 amino acids. The CDR3 region is CASSITTQYPSEQYF. DNA for the CDR3: TGTGCCAGCAGCATTACGACTCAGTACCCCTCCGAGCAGTACTTC.

This sequence joins TRBV4-1 and TRBJ2-6, with D perhaps TRBD1 (6 bases). The germline gives CDR1 MGHRA, CDR2 YSYEKL. There are 19 residues in the CDR3. V shed 3 bases and J shed 1 base, with 19 bases lying between them. CDR3 region: CASSQVLGALESGANVLTF. CDR3 sequence (DNA): TGCGCCAGCAGCCAGGTTCTGGGGGCGCTCGAATCTGGGGCCAACGTCCTGACTTTC.

The V gene is TRBV2, the J gene TRBJ2-7; the D gene is possibly TRBD2 (5 bases). Germline CDR1 and CDR2: SNHLY and FYNNEI. V was trimmed by 8 bases and J by 0 bases, leaving 5 bases between them. The CDR3 runs to 11 residues. The CDR3 DNA is TGTGCCAGCGGACTCTCCTACGAGCAGTACTTC. Amino acid sequence: CASGLSYEQYF.

The chain uses TRBV7-9 and TRBJ2-3, with D tentatively TRBD1 (7 bases). The CDR3 is 15 residues long. V was shortened by 4 bases and J by 2 bases, with 13 bases between the two germline ends. Germline CDR1 and CDR2: SEHNR and FQNEAQ (reference sequence). DNA of the CDR3: TGTGCCAGCAGCTCGCACAGGGGACTCACAGATACGCAGTATTTT. This gives the protein CASSSHRGLTDTQYF.

V and J are TRBV28 and TRBJ1-2, with 8 positions matching TRBD1. The CDR3 sequence is 15 residues long. Per germline, CDR1 MDHEN and CDR2 SYDVKM. Unmatched junction bases numbered 7, after V lost 3 bases and J lost 4 bases. The CDR3 DNA sequence: TGTGCCAGCAGTTTCGGGGACAGGTACCTCTATGGCTACACCTTC. Its protein product is CASSFGDRYLYGYTF.

This clone was observed a single time. The V call is TRBV6-5, the J call TRBJ1-5, with D possibly being TRBD1 (5 bases). Germline CDR1 reads MNHEY; CDR2 reads SVGAGI. V was pared by 4 bases and J by 3 bases, with 13 bases between. CDR3 length: 15 amino acids. The CDR3 sequence is CASSSKGHYNQPQHF. For the CDR3, the DNA is TGTGCCAGCAGTTCTAAAGGACACTACAATCAGCCCCAGCATTTT.

The chain couples TRBV10-1 to TRBJ2-6; the match to TRBD1 covers 7 bases. The CDR3 runs 18 residues. The germline V gene encodes CDR1 WNHNN and CDR2 SYGVQD (reference sequence). V lost 0 bases and J lost 2; bases outside the gene matches: 7. In DNA form, the CDR3 reads TGCGCCAGCAGTGAGTCGGGCAGGGGGAGTCCTGGGGCCAACGTCCTGACTTTC. Protein: CASSESGRGSPGANVLTF.

The CDR3: CASSLVSGRGETQYF. The CDR3 DNA reads TGCGCCAGCAGCTTGGTTTCAGGGAGGGGAGAGACCCAGTACTTC. V is TRBV5-1 and J is TRBJ2-5; TRBD2 matches 7 bases. The junction had 6 bases not matched to a gene; V was cut back by 0 bases and J by 4 bases. The CDR3 contains 15 residues. Germline CDR1 is SGHRS and CDR2 is YFSETQ.

This clone was recorded once. The genes are TRBV5-8 and TRBJ2-7; 9 bases line up with TRBD1. Trimming at V came to 0 bases and at J to 6 bases, leaving 13 bases not matched to a gene. CDR1 SGHTS and CDR2 YDEGEE come from the germline V gene. The length of the CDR3 is 17 residues. Written as DNA, the CDR3 is TGTGCCAGCAGCTTGGTTCCCCACGGGACAGGGTTTTTCGAGCAGTACTTC. Amino acids: CASSLVPHGTGFFEQYF.

V and J are TRBV6-1 and TRBJ1-2; weak D call: TRBD1 (6 bases). V was clipped by 6 bases and J by 1 base, with 15 bases between them. There are 15 residues in the CDR3. CDR1 and CDR2 (germline): MNHNS, SASEGT. The chain's CDR3 is CASRRGKDFNYGYTF. The CDR3 region has the DNA TGTGCCAGCAGGAGGGGGAAGGACTTTAACTATGGCTACACCTTC.

The chain combines TRBV2 with TRBJ2-5, with TRBD2 as a possible D gene (5 bases). Between the trimmed V and J ends, which lost 3 bases and 5 bases, there was a span of 16 bases. This CDR3 region has 15 residues. The germline CDR1 and CDR2 sequences are SNHLY and FYNNEI. CDR3 DNA sequence: TGTGCCAGCAGTGAGATGACTTTCTCGGGGGAGACCCAGTACTTC. Translating gives CASSEMTFSGETQYF. Full variable domain (rest looked up from reference TRBV2 and TRBJ2-5): EPEVTQTPSHQVTQMGQEVILRCVPISNHLYFYWYRQILGQKVEFLVSFYNNEISEKSEIFDDQFSVERPDGSNFTLKIRSTKLEDSAMYFCASSEMTFSGETQYFGPGTRLLVL.

The V gene is TRBV5-1, the J gene TRBJ2-1; D is possibly TRBD1 (6 bases). CDR1 and CDR2 (germline): SGHRS, YFSETQ. Trimming stripped 0 bases from V and 6 bases from J, with 16 bases between. The CDR3 has 16 residues. The CDR3 loop reads CASSLVPGQGSNEQFF. The CDR3 DNA follows: TGCGCCAGCAGCTTGGTACCGGGACAAGGTTCCAATGAGCAGTTCTTC. Combining the CDR3 with reference TRBV5-1 and TRBJ2-1 gives the whole variable domain KAGVTQTPRYLIKTRGQQVTLSCSPISGHRSVSWYQQTPGQGLQFLFEYFSETQRNKGNFPGRFSGRQFSNSRSEMNVSTLELGDSALYLCASSLVPGQGSNEQFFGPGTRLTVL.

The V call is TRBV28, the J call TRBJ1-1, with D possibly TRBD1 on 5 matching bases. V dropped 8 bases and J dropped 0 bases, with 16 bases sitting between them. This CDR3 contains 15 residues. Germline CDR1 is MDHEN and CDR2 is SYDVKM. The CDR3, as DNA: TGTGCCAGCCGAAAACGCAGGGATATGAACACTGAAGCTTTCTTT. Translated, it gives CASRKRRDMNTEAFF.

V and J are TRBV28 and TRBJ2-7, with TRBD1 identical over 9 bases. V trimming: 6 bases; J trimming: 3 bases; junction bases outside the gene matches: 9. This CDR3 region has 15 residues. The germline gives CDR1 MDHEN, CDR2 SYDVKM. The CDR3 nucleotides read TGTGCCAGCAGCCAGGCCGGGACAGGGAGCTACGAGCAGTACTTC. This codes for CASSQAGTGSYEQYF.

V and J are TRBV27 and TRBJ2-7; TRBD2 matches at 9 bases. The V gene end was trimmed by 2 bases and the J gene end by 4 bases; junction bases not matched to a gene: 6. This CDR3 is 15 amino acids long. CDR1 MNHEY and CDR2 SMNVEV come from the germline V gene (reference sequence). CDR3 residues: CASSLRAGGPYEQYF. The DNA for the CDR3 is TGTGCCAGCAGTTTAAGGGCGGGAGGGCCTTACGAGCAGTACTTC.

This clone was seen just once. The rearrangement joins TRBV19 to TRBJ1-2, with D tentatively TRBD1 (5 bases). This CDR3 spans 14 amino acids. Trimming took off 0 bases at V and 4 bases at J, with 9 bases between the two ends. Germline V gene data show CDR1 as LNHDA and CDR2 as SQIVND (reference sequence). The CDR3 DNA sequence: TGTGCCAGTAGTATAGAAAGACAGAGCTATGGCTACACCTTC. This codes for CASSIERQSYGYTF. Together with reference TRBV19 and TRBJ1-2, the CDR3 gives the full variable domain: DGGITQSPKYLFRKEGQNVTLSCEQNLNHDAMYWYRQDPGQGLRLIYYSQIVNDFQKGDIAEGYSVSREKKESFPLTVTSAQKNPTAFYLCASSIERQSYGYTFGSGTRLTVV.

This chain uses TRBV5-4 with TRBJ1-2; TRBD1 matches 8 bases. The length of the CDR3 is 16 residues. V was clipped by 4 bases and J by 5 bases; unmatched bases: 13. From germline, CDR1 is SGHNT and CDR2 YYREEE (reference sequence). Here the CDR3 reads CASSRGGDRGGYGYTF. The CDR3 region has the DNA TGTGCCAGCAGCCGGGGAGGAGACAGGGGCGGGTATGGCTACACCTTC.

The J gene is TRBJ2-3, the V gene TRBV7-3; no reliable D call. This CDR3 comprises 16 residues. The V gene lost 7 bases and the J gene lost 0 bases, with 17 bases spanning the gap. Germline CDR1 reads SGHTA; CDR2 reads FQGTGA. In DNA form, the CDR3 reads TGTGCCAGCAAATCCCAATCAACATCAAGCACAGATACGCAGTATTTT. This gives the protein CASKSQSTSSTDTQYF.

The chain uses TRBV7-3 and TRBJ2-1, with 9 bases fitting TRBD2. Trimming took 2 bases from V and 9 from J; bases not matched to a gene: 5. This CDR3 contains 14 residues. Germline lookup yields CDR1 SGHTA and CDR2 FQGTGA. The CDR3 here is CASSLGGRASEQFF. The DNA for the CDR3 is TGTGCCAGCAGCTTAGGCGGGAGGGCCTCTGAGCAGTTCTTC.

The V and J genes are TRBV5-5 and TRBJ2-2; TRBD1 aligns across 8 bases. The CDR3 has 15 amino acids. CDR1 is SGHKS and CDR2 is YYEKEE in the germline V gene (reference sequence). V trimming: 1 base; J trimming: 5 bases; junction bases outside the gene matches: 4. The CDR3 coding sequence is TGTGCCAGCAGCTTGCAGGGGGCGCGAACCGGGGAGCTGTTTTTT. As protein: CASSLQGARTGELFF.

The chain is built from TRBV7-9 and TRBJ1-1; the D gene is possibly TRBD1 (5 bases). Germline CDR1 reads SEHNR; CDR2 reads FQNEAQ (reference sequence). The CDR3 spans 13 residues. V was shortened by 6 bases and J by 1 base, with 9 bases between the two germline ends. CDR3 bases: TGTGCCAGCAGACCCACAGGGAACACTGAAGCTTTCTTT. It is translated as CASRPTGNTEAFF.

This clone was seen a single time. Here the CDR3 DNA reads TGTGCCAGCAGCTTACTAGCGGGACGGAACAATGAGCAGTTCTTC. Translation: CASSLLAGRNNEQFF. The chain joins TRBV7-9 to TRBJ2-1; TRBD2 aligns across 9 bases. CDR3 length equals 15 residues. Germline V gives CDR1 SEHNR, CDR2 FQNEAQ (reference sequence). V dropped 2 bases and J dropped 5; count of bases not matched to a gene: 4. Full variable domain (rest looked up from reference TRBV7-9 and TRBJ2-1): DTGVSQNPRHKITKRGQNVTFRCDPISEHNRLYWYRQTLGQGPEFLTYFQNEAQLEKSRLLSDRFSAERPKGSFSTLEIQRTEQGDSAMYLCASSLLAGRNNEQFFGPGTRLTVL.

The rearrangement joins TRBV19 to TRBJ2-7; D perhaps matches TRBD1 (5 bases). V was cut by 1 base and J by 1 base, with 11 bases left in between. The germline gives CDR1 LNHDA, CDR2 SQIVND (reference sequence). This CDR3 comprises 15 residues. The CDR3 region has the DNA TGTGCCAGTAGTATAGCTCGACAGCGTTCCTACGAGCAGTACTTC. It specifies CASSIARQRSYEQYF.

The chain couples TRBV19 to TRBJ2-5; perhaps TRBD1 as D (6 bases). Trimming shortened V by 4 bases and J by 5 bases, and 11 bases separated the two germline ends. The CDR3 is 13 residues long. Germline V lookup: CDR1 LNHDA, CDR2 SQIVND (reference sequence). Here the CDR3 reads CASSRGTHETQYF. The CDR3 nucleotides read TGTGCCAGTAGTAGGGGGACACATGAGACCCAGTACTTC.

There are a few counts of this clone. The chain carries TRBV10-3 and TRBJ1-3; D unclear. The CDR3 runs to 13 residues. V lost 2 bases and J 4 bases, leaving 6 bases between the germline ends. CDR1 ENHRY and CDR2 SYGVKD come from the germline V gene. CDR3 coding DNA: TGTGCCATCAGTGAGCTCCGGGGAAACACCATATATTTT. Translated: CAISELRGNTIYF.

The DNA of the CDR3 is TGTGCCAGCAGCTCCGGGAGGACTAGCGGGAGGGCCGGGGAGACCCAGTACTTC. Translating gives CASSSGRTSGRAGETQYF. The chain is built from TRBV5-4 and TRBJ2-5; 15 bases align to TRBD2. Germline loops: CDR1 SGHNT, CDR2 YYREEE (reference sequence). This CDR3 is 18 amino acids long. Unmatched junction bases numbered 11, after V lost 3 bases and J lost 5 bases. Full variable domain (rest looked up from reference TRBV5-4 and TRBJ2-5): ETGVTQSPTHLIKTRGQQVTLRCSSQSGHNTVSWYQQALGQGPQFIFQYYREEENGRGNFPPRFSGLQFPNYSSELNVNALELDDSALYLCASSSGRTSGRAGETQYFGPGTRLLVL.

The chain employs TRBV2 and TRBJ2-2; 7 nucleotides align to TRBD1. The CDR3 is made up of 15 amino acids. Germline V gene lookup returns CDR1 SNHLY and CDR2 FYNNEI. Trimming took 6 bases from V and 4 from J; bases not matched to a gene: 8. The CDR3 region is CASRVDRVLTGELFF. The DNA of the CDR3 is TGTGCCAGCAGGGTAGACAGGGTTCTCACCGGGGAGCTGTTTTTT. The whole variable domain, remainder taken from reference TRBV2 and TRBJ2-2, is EPEVTQTPSHQVTQMGQEVILRCVPISNHLYFYWYRQILGQKVEFLVSFYNNEISEKSEIFDDQFSVERPDGSNFTLKIRSTKLEDSAMYFCASRVDRVLTGELFFGEGSRLTVL.